These 8 T cell receptor beta chains were all obtained from the same sample, sequenced in a study of human T cells and chemical hapten exposure. TCRdb reprocessed the RACE reads with MiXCR, giving one entry per CDR3 protein. The sample has around 380,000 distinct CDR3 sequences; 4% to 5.5% are singletons. Described time point: patch test 1, 2 weeks after DPC sensitization. Treatment described: therapeutic diphenylcyclopropenone sensitization with weekly scalp DPC. Sample: whole blood, taken in connection with sensitization to the hapten diphenylcyclopropenone (DPC). These receptors were obtained from a woman aged 45-59 years with alopecia areata. Some clones in this sample may be carry-over from other donors' samples.

Comment on this clonotype: A much bigger clone sits one base away, suggesting this may be a read error. This chain connects TRBV2 to TRBJ1-5, with a possible D match to TRBD1 (5 bases). The CDR3 is 15 residues long. Germline assignment: CDR1 SNHLY and CDR2 FYNNEI. Deletions cut 7 bases from V and 7 bases from J, with 20 bases between. CDR3 nucleotides: TGTGCCAGCACCATGAGAAGTTCTCGGGGGCAGCCCCAGCATTTT. Its translation: CASTMRSSRGQPQHF.

This clonotype was found a few times. The J gene is TRBJ2-3, the V gene TRBV30; the D is unclear. Germline CDR1 is GTSNPN and CDR2 is SVGIG (reference sequence). With 0 bases removed from V and 9 bases from J, the gap between germline ends came to 10 bases. The CDR3 totals 12 residues. In DNA form, the CDR3 reads TGTGCCTGGAGTGTAAGCTACGGGACGCAGTATTTT. Protein: CAWSVSYGTQYF.

This clonotype has only a few counts. V usage is TRBV20-1 and J usage is TRBJ1-1, with D possibly matching TRBD1 (5 bases). Trimming cost V 3 bases and J 1 base, with 12 bases left between them. The CDR3 extends over 14 amino acids. Per germline, CDR1 DFQATT and CDR2 SNEGSKA (reference sequence). CDR3 DNA sequence: TGCAGTGCTAGTTTGGGGGTCGGGAACACTGAAGCTTTCTTT. Its protein product is CSASLGVGNTEAFF.

The chain is built from TRBV30 and TRBJ1-2; 7 bases match TRBD1. V lost 2 bases and J lost 2; bases outside the gene matches: 11. The germline V gene encodes CDR1 GTSNPN and CDR2 SVGIG (reference sequence). This CDR3 spans 16 amino acids. DNA for the CDR3: TGTGCCTGGAGTCCCGGCCTCCCGGGACAGAACTATGGCTACACCTTC. Translated: CAWSPGLPGQNYGYTF.

In nucleotides, the CDR3 is TGTGCCAGCAGCTTTGACAGGGGTAGCAATCAGCCCCAGCATTTT. Amino acid sequence: CASSFDRGSNQPQHF. The gene calls are TRBV7-2 and TRBJ1-5, with 8 bases identical to TRBD1. CDR3 length equals 15 residues. The germline V gene has CDR1 SGHTA and CDR2 FQGNSA. J was trimmed by 0 bases and V by 3 bases; bases with no gene match: 1. The whole variable domain, filled in from reference TRBV7-2 and TRBJ1-5, reads GAGVSQSPSNKVTEKGKDVELRCDPISGHTALYWYRQSLGQGLEFLIYFQGNSAPDKSGLPSDRFSAERTGGSVSTLTIQRTQQEDSAVYLCASSFDRGSNQPQHFGDGTRLSIL.

The rearrangement joins TRBV12-3 or TRBV12-4 to TRBJ2-1; 10 nucleotides align to TRBD2. V shed 6 bases, J shed 4 bases, and the junction held 6 bases outside the gene matches. The CDR3 runs to 15 residues. DNA for the CDR3: TGTGCCAGCAGATCTAGCGGGGGAGGGTACAATGAGCAGTTCTTC. Encoded protein: CASRSSGGGYNEQFF.

This clonotype came up many times. CDR3: CATGMFTGELFF. The CDR3 DNA reads TGTGCCACCGGGATGTTCACCGGGGAGCTGTTTTTT. The chain joins TRBV10-3 to TRBJ2-2, with D perhaps TRBD2 (5 bases). The CDR3 covers 12 residues. Trimming removed 10 bases at V and 4 bases at J, with 10 bases between. Germline assignment: CDR1 ENHRY and CDR2 SYGVKD.

This clonotype was found a few times. This chain connects TRBV25-1 to TRBJ2-1; 9 bases map to TRBD2. In germline, CDR1 is MGHDK, CDR2 SYGVNS. With 6 bases clipped from V and 4 bases from J, the junction kept 10 bases outside the gene matches. This CDR3 has 16 amino acids. The chain's CDR3 is CASRLTSGGGYNEQFF. The CDR3, as DNA: TGTGCCAGCAGATTGACTAGCGGAGGAGGTTACAATGAGCAGTTCTTC.